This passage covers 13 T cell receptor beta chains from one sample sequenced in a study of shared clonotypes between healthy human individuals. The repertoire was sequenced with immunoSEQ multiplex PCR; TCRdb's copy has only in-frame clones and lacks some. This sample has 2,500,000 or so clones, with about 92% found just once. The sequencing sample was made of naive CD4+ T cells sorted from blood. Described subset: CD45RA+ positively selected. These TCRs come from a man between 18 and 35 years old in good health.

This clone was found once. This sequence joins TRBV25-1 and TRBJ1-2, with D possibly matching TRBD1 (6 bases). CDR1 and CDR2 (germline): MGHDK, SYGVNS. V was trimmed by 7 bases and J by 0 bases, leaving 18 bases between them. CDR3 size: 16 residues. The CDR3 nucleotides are TGTGCCAGCACTAAGGGAGGGGGGATCACTAACTATGGCTACACCTTC. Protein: CASTKGGGITNYGYTF.

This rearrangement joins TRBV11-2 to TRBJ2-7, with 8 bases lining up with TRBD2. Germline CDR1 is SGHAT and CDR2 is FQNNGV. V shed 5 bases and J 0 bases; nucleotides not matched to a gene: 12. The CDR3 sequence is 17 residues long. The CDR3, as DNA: TGTGCCAGCAGCCCGACCGGACTAGCAGAACTCTCCTACGAGCAGTACTTC. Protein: CASSPTGLAELSYEQYF.

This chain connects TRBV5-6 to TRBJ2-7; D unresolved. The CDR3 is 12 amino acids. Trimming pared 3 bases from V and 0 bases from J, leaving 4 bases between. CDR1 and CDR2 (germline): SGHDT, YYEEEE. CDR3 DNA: TGTGCCAGCAGCTCGGTCTCCTACGAGCAGTACTTC. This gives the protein CASSSVSYEQYF.

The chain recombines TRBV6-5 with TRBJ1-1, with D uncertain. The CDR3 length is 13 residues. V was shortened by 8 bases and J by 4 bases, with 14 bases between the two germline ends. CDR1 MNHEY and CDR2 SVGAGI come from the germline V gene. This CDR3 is CASRGRIGTEAFF. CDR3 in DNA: TGTGCCAGCCGAGGACGGATCGGCACTGAAGCTTTCTTT.

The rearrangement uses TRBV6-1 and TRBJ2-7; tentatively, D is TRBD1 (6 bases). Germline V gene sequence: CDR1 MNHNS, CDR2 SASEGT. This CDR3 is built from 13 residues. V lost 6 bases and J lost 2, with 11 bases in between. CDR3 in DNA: TGTGCCAGCAGCCACAGGGAAGCCTACGAGCAGTACTTC. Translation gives CASSHREAYEQYF.

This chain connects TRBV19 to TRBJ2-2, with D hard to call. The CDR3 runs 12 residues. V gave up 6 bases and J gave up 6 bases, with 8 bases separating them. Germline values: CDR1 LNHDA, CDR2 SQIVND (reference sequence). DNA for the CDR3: TGTGCCAGTAGCCCCGTCCCCGGGGAGCTGTTTTTT. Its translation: CASSPVPGELFF.

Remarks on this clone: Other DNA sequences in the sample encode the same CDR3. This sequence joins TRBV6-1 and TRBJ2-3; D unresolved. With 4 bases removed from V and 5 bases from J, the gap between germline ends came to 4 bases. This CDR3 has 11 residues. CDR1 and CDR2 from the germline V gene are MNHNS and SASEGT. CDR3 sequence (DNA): TGTGCCAGCAGTGTAGGAGATACGCAGTATTTT. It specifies CASSVGDTQYF.

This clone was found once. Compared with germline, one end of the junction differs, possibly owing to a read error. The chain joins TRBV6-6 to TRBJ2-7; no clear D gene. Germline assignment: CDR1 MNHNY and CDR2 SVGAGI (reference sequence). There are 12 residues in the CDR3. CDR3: CASSNSAYEQYF. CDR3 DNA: TGTGCCAGCAGTAACTCCGCCTACGAGCAGTACTTC.

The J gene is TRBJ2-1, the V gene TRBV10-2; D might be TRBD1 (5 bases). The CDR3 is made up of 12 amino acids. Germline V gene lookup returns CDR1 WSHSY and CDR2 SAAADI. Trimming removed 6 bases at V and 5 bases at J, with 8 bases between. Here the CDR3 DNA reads TGCGCCAGCAGCAGGGTTAACAATGAGCAGTTCTTC. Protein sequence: CASSRVNNEQFF.

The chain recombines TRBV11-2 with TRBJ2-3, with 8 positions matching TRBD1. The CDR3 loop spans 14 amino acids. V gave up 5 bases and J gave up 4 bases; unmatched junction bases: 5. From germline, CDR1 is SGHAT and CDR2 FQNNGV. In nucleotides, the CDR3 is TGTGCCAGCAGCCGGACAGGGTCCCCAGATACGCAGTATTTT. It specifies CASSRTGSPDTQYF. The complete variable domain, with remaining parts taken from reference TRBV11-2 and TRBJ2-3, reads EAGVAQSPRYKIIEKRQSVAFWCNPISGHATLYWYQQILGQGPKLLIQFQNNGVVDDSQLPKDRFSAERLKGVDSTLKIQPAKLEDSAVYLCASSRTGSPDTQYFGPGTRLTVL.

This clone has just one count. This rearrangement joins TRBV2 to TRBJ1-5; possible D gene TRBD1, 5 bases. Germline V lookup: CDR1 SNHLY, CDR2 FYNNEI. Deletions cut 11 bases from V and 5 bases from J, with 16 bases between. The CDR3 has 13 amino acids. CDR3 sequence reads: CAGNRDRDQPQHF. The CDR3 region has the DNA TGTGCCGGTAACCGGGACCGCGATCAGCCCCAGCATTTT.

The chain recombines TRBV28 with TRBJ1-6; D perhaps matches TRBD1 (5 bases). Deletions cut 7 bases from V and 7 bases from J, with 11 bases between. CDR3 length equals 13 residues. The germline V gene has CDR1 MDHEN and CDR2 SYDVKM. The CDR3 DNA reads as TGTGCCAGCAAGATGGGGGGGAATTCACCCCTCCACTTT. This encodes CASKMGGNSPLHF.

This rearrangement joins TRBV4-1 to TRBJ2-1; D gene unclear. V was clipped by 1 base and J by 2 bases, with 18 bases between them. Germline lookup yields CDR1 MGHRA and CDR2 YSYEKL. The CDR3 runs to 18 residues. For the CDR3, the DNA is TGCGCCAGCAGCCAAGGTATGGTAGGGTTAAGGGCCTACAATGAGCAGTTCTTC. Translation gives CASSQGMVGLRAYNEQFF.